Presented here are 20 T cell receptor beta chains from one specimen sequenced in a study of control samples from healthy donors and cancer patients. The repertoire was sequenced with immunoSEQ multiplex PCR; TCRdb's copy has only in-frame clones and lacks some. Here the sample spans some 130,000 clones, 80% to 95% being singletons. The material sequenced was blood. Every receptor here comes from a woman aged 50 to 60 in good health.

The rearrangement links TRBV6-5 to TRBJ1-1; no clear D. The CDR3 consists of 15 residues. Germline assignment: CDR1 MNHEY and CDR2 SVGAGI. V was trimmed by 8 bases and J by 1 base, leaving 17 bases between them. The CDR3 DNA sequence: TGTGCCAGCTCCAGGTTAAATGTTCCGAACACTGAAGCTTTCTTT. Residues: CASSRLNVPNTEAFF.

The chain uses TRBV7-8 and TRBJ1-2; TRBD1 aligns across 8 bases. Per the germline V gene, CDR1 is SGHVS and CDR2 is FQNEAQ. The V and J ends lost 2 bases and 8 bases, in that order; junction bases with no gene match: 10. The CDR3 length is 15 residues. The DNA of the CDR3 is TGTGCCAGCAGCTTAAGGCAGGGGGCTTTCTTGGGCTACACCTTC. Residues: CASSLRQGAFLGYTF.

The chain employs TRBV20-1 and TRBJ2-3, with 13 bases lining up with TRBD2. This CDR3 contains 16 residues. V gave up 3 bases and J gave up 0 bases; unmatched junction bases: 3. From germline, CDR1 is DFQATT and CDR2 SNEGSKA (reference sequence). DNA of the CDR3: TGCAGTGCTAGTGGGACTAGCGGGATAAGCACAGATACGCAGTATTTT. Translating gives CSASGTSGISTDTQYF.

The CDR3 nucleotides are TGTGCCAGCAGTTTCCCTCAGGGGGCTTTCTTT. Translation gives CASSFPQGAFF. The genes are TRBV28 and TRBJ1-1, with D perhaps TRBD1 (6 bases). This CDR3 region has 11 residues. Germline V lookup: CDR1 MDHEN, CDR2 SYDVKM. V was cut by 3 bases and J by 11 bases, with 10 bases left in between.

The rearrangement links TRBV14 to TRBJ2-7; weak D call: TRBD2 (6 bases). CDR1 and CDR2 from the germline V gene are SGHDN and FVKESK. CDR3 length: 18 residues. Trimming took off 4 bases at V and 2 bases at J, with 24 bases between the two ends. CDR3 amino acids: CASSPTYTTTGLPYEQYF. CDR3 bases: TGTGCCAGCAGCCCCACGTATACAACTACGGGACTCCCCTACGAGCAGTACTTC.

V and J are TRBV29-1 and TRBJ2-1; D is unresolved. The CDR3 is 12 amino acids. Deletions cut 1 base from V and 9 bases from J, with 10 bases between. Germline CDR1 and CDR2: SQVTM and ANQGSEA. The CDR3 coding sequence is TGCAGCGTTGAAGGGACCCCATCTGAGCAGTTCTTC. This encodes CSVEGTPSEQFF.

V is TRBV6-5 and J is TRBJ2-1; 11 nucleotides line up with TRBD2. The V and J ends lost 8 bases and 6 bases, in that order; junction bases with no gene match: 6. The germline gives CDR1 MNHEY, CDR2 SVGAGI. This CDR3 spans 14 amino acids. CDR3 sequence: CASGTSGSFNEQFF. CDR3 DNA: TGTGCCAGCGGAACTAGCGGGAGTTTCAATGAGCAGTTCTTC.

The genes are TRBV30 and TRBJ2-1; D gene unclear. The CDR3 covers 12 residues. In germline, CDR1 is GTSNPN, CDR2 SVGIG (reference sequence). The ends were cut back, 0 bases at V and 5 bases at J, with 5 bases in the middle. CDR3 DNA: TGTGCCTGGAGTGTCAGCCACAATGAGCAGTTCTTC. Translation: CAWSVSHNEQFF.

The chain is built from TRBV5-8 and TRBJ1-1; D uncertain. V was cut by 9 bases and J by 4 bases, with 10 bases left in between. CDR1 and CDR2 from the germline V gene are SGHTS and YDEGEE. This CDR3 is built from 11 residues. CDR3 amino acids: CANPPTTEAFF. The CDR3 bases are TGTGCCAACCCCCCAACCACTGAAGCTTTCTTT. Combining the CDR3 with reference TRBV5-8 and TRBJ1-1 gives the whole variable domain EAGVTQSPTHLIKTRGQQATLRCSPISGHTSVYWYQQALGLGLQFLLWYDEGEERNRGNFPPRFSGRQFPNYSSELNVNALELEDSALYLCANPPTTEAFFGQGTRLTVV.

CDR3 residues: CSAPKETQYF. CDR3 nucleotide sequence: TGCAGTGCTCCCAAAGAGACCCAGTACTTC. V and J are TRBV20-1 and TRBJ2-5; D is unclear. Between the trimmed V and J ends, which lost 5 bases and 3 bases, there was a span of 4 bases. This CDR3 region has 10 residues. Germline CDR1 is DFQATT and CDR2 is SNEGSKA (reference sequence).

This chain joins TRBV19 and TRBJ2-7; D not resolved. CDR3 length: 11 amino acids. Looked up from germline, CDR1 is LNHDA and CDR2 is SQIVND (reference sequence). V was pared by 6 bases and J by 0 bases, with 3 bases between. CDR3 DNA sequence: TGTGCCAGTAGCCACTCCTACGAGCAGTACTTC. It translates to CASSHSYEQYF.

The V gene is TRBV9, the J gene TRBJ1-6, with 7 bases fitting TRBD1. Germline CDR1 reads SGDLS; CDR2 reads YYNGEE. This CDR3 is 14 amino acids long. V lost 3 bases and J lost 4; bases outside the gene matches: 1. As DNA, the CDR3 is TGTGCCAGCAGCGGGGACAGTTATAATTCACCCCTCCACTTT. Protein product: CASSGDSYNSPLHF.

The chain carries TRBV7-6 and TRBJ2-5, with D perhaps TRBD1 (6 bases). With 3 bases removed from V and 5 bases from J, the gap between germline ends came to 16 bases. From germline, CDR1 is SGHVS and CDR2 FNYEAQ. The CDR3 totals 15 residues. The CDR3 nucleotides read TGTGCCAGCAGCTTTTCGGGGTTAAGGGGGGAGACCCAGTACTTC. This sequence encodes CASSFSGLRGETQYF.

The V call is TRBV7-8, the J call TRBJ1-5; D not certain. The CDR3 is 13 residues long. V gave up 1 base and J gave up 7 bases, with 8 bases separating them. Germline CDR1 is SGHVS and CDR2 is FQNEAQ. The CDR3 DNA reads TGTGCCAGCAGCTTAGGAGGGTTCCAGCCCCAGCATTTT. This codes for CASSLGGFQPQHF.

The chain is built from TRBV7-9 and TRBJ2-7, with a possible D match to TRBD1 (5 bases). This CDR3 region has 14 residues. CDR1 SEHNR and CDR2 FQNEAQ come from the germline V gene (reference sequence). Trimming removed 0 bases from V and 2 bases from J, with 8 bases in between. CDR3 amino acids: CASSLAGAPYEQYF. In nucleotides, the CDR3 is TGTGCCAGCAGCTTAGCAGGGGCACCCTACGAGCAGTACTTC.

This chain connects TRBV29-1 to TRBJ2-7, with D possibly being TRBD1 or TRBD2 (6 bases each). Trimming shortened V by 4 bases and J by 0 bases, and 13 bases separated the two germline ends. The CDR3 spans 14 residues. Germline CDR1 reads SQVTM; CDR2 reads ANQGSEA. The CDR3 sequence is CSVVRGQSSYEQYF. The CDR3 DNA reads as TGCAGCGTTGTTCGGGGGCAAAGCTCCTACGAGCAGTACTTC.

This chain joins TRBV12-3 or TRBV12-4 and TRBJ1-5; 8 bases align to TRBD1. This CDR3 spans 13 amino acids. Germline trimming cut 5 bases from V and 4 bases from J; bases unmatched to any gene: 1. The chain's CDR3 is CASSRTGNQPQHF. In DNA, the CDR3 is TGTGCCAGCAGTCGGACAGGGAATCAGCCCCAGCATTTT.

The CDR3 sequence is CASSRSSAGPTPYNEQFF. DNA of the CDR3: TGTGCCAGCAGCCGATCATCCGCAGGGCCCACTCCCTACAATGAGCAGTTCTTC. J is TRBJ2-1 and V is TRBV3-1 (or the pseudogene TRBV3-2), with a weak D call TRBD1 (5 bases). The CDR3 is made up of 18 amino acids. In germline, CDR1 is LGHDT, CDR2 YNNKEL (reference sequence). V lost 4 bases, J lost 2 bases, and 21 bases lay in between.

J is TRBJ2-5 and V is TRBV21-1. TRBV21-1 is assigned pseudogene status. The CDR3 runs 10 residues. CDR3 nucleotide sequence: TGTGCCAGCGTTCAAGAGACCCAGTACTTC. The encoded protein is CASVQETQYF.

The chain uses TRBV6-6 and TRBJ2-1; the D gene is possibly TRBD2 (6 bases). Germline-derived CDR1 and CDR2 are MNHNY and SVGAGI (reference sequence). The V gene lost 7 bases and the J gene lost 3 bases, with 16 bases spanning the gap. This CDR3 comprises 15 residues. DNA of the CDR3: TGTGCCAGCACCAACCCCCGGGGGTACTACAATGAGCAGTTCTTC. This encodes CASTNPRGYYNEQFF.